The clone carrying this T cell receptor beta chain was found a few times. Its antigen is unidentified. The entry originates in a study of early T cells in non-severe SARS-CoV-2 infection. Study details: Bulk RNA taken from unsorted whole blood was sequenced, leaving chains unpaired.

Study conclusions and caveats: Anti-spike CD8 responses were favored in VDJdb matching, and private and CD4 specificities were missed.

Molecules of cDNA were individually given unique molecular identifiers that were attached to them. TCRdb re-derived calls from the 5' RACE reads in MiXCR, one entry per CDR3 protein. The sample records tens of thousands of distinct CDR3 sequences, about 15% being singletons. V lost 6 bases to trimming and J lost 4 bases, with 10 bases between them. From germline, CDR1 is MDHEN and CDR2 SYDVKM. CDR3 size: 13 residues. Sequencing was performed on whole blood. This rearrangement joins TRBV28 to TRBJ1-5; TRBD1 might be the D (5 bases). The origin of this receptor is an adult who was a healthcare worker with PCR-confirmed SARS-CoV-2 infection or an uninfected control (not recorded which). In DNA form, the CDR3 reads TGTGCCAGCAGCGGGACCCATAATCAGCCCCAGCATTTT. Its translation is CASSGTHNQPQHF. Together with reference TRBV28 and TRBJ1-5, the CDR3 gives the full variable domain: DVKVTQSSRYLVKRTGEKVFLECVQDMDHENMFWYRQDPGLGLRLIYFSYDVKMKEKGDIPEGYSVSREKKERFSLILESASTNQTSMYLCASSGTHNQPQHFGDGTRLSIL.